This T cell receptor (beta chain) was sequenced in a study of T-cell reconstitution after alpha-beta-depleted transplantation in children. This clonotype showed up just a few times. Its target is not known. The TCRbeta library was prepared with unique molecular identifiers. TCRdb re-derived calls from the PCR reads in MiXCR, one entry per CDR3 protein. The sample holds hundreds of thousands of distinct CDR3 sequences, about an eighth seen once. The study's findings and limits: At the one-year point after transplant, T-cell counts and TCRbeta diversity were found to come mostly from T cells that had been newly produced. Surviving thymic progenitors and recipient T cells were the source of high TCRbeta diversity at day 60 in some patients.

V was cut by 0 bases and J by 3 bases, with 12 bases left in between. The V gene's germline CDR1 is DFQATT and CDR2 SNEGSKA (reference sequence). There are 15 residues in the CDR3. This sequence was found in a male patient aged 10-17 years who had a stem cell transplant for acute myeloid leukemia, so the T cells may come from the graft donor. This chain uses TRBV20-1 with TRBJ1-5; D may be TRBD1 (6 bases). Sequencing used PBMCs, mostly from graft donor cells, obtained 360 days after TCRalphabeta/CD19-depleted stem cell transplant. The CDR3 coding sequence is TGCAGTGCTAGAGATATGACGGGGGCCAATCAGCCCCAGCATTTT. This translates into CSARDMTGANQPQHF.